The table lists the clone carrying this TCR beta chain with a count of one. The CDR3 has 10 amino acids. Germline assignment: CDR1 GTSNPN and CDR2 SVGIG (reference sequence). Trimming removed 5 bases from V and 8 bases from J, with 9 bases in between. Through a sample-barcoded 5' primer and a J-beta primer mix, a second PCR was run for roughly 6 to 12 cycles. Via MiXCR, TCRdb re-called the 5' RACE reads, giving one row per CDR3 protein. The data hold roughly 680,000 distinct CDR3 sequences, with more than 45% observed a single time. This record comes from a study of blood T cells in healthy people across ages.

This sequence was found in a woman of 80 years or more in good health. Source material: blood. V and J are TRBV30 and TRBJ1-1; D remains unclear. The CDR3 coding sequence is TGTGCCTGGGAGGCTTTAGAAGCTTTCTTT. This translates into CAWEALEAFF. The full variable domain, in which reference TRBV30 and TRBJ1-1 provide the parts outside the CDR3, is SQTIHQWPATLVQPVGSPLSLECTVEGTSNPNLYWYRQAAGRGLQLLFYSVGIGQISSEVPQNLSASRPQDRQFILSSKKLLLSDSGFYLCAWEALEAFFGQGTRLTVV.